The 18 T cell receptor beta chains below all came from one sample that was sequenced in a study of human T cells and chemical hapten exposure. The time point denotes: patch test 2, 6 weeks after DPC sensitization. The treatment is: therapeutic diphenylcyclopropenone sensitization with weekly scalp DPC. From the RACE reads, TCRdb called clonotypes with MiXCR, one entry per CDR3 protein. This table holds more than 85,000 distinct CDR3 sequences, 8% to 13% found once. Material: whole blood, obtained in connection with sensitization to the hapten diphenylcyclopropenone (DPC). All receptors derive from a man in his forties with alopecia areata. Some clones in this sample may be carry-over from other donors' samples.

The chain couples TRBV24-1 to TRBJ2-6, with D uncertain. Per germline, CDR1 KGHDR and CDR2 SFDVKD. CDR3 size: 13 residues. With 2 bases removed from V and 2 bases from J, the gap between germline ends came to 0 bases. CDR3 DNA: TGTGCCACCAGTGATTCTGGGGCCAACGTCCTGACTTTC. Its translation: CATSDSGANVLTF.

The chain carries TRBV24-1 and TRBJ2-3, with D perhaps TRBD2 (6 bases). Germline V CDR1 and CDR2: KGHDR, SFDVKD. The CDR3 sequence is 19 residues long. Trimming took off 7 bases at V and 3 bases at J, with 28 bases between the two ends. CDR3 in amino acids: CATSSQDSSSAGSTDTQYF. The CDR3 nucleotides read TGTGCCACCAGCTCCCAGGATAGTTCGTCGGCGGGAAGTACAGATACGCAGTATTTT.

This clonotype was observed at least ten times. The chain carries TRBV7-3 and TRBJ2-1, with a possible D match to TRBD1 (6 bases). The V end was cut by 5 bases, the J end by 4 bases, with 15 bases between. Germline V gives CDR1 SGHTA, CDR2 FQGTGA. This CDR3 contains 15 residues. The CDR3 coding sequence is TGTGCCAGCAGCATACAGGGAATAGAGTACAATGAGCAGTTCTTC. Translating it yields CASSIQGIEYNEQFF.

This CDR3 is CASTQQGSAKNIQYF. The CDR3 DNA sequence: TGTGCCAGTACGCAACAGGGATCCGCCAAAAACATTCAGTACTTC. This chain joins TRBV19 and TRBJ2-4; TRBD1 might be the D (6 bases). The CDR3 is 15 residues long. Germline V lookup: CDR1 LNHDA, CDR2 SQIVND (reference sequence). V gave up 7 bases and J gave up 1 base, with 14 bases separating them.

The chain's CDR3 is CASSGTGTQPQHF. CDR3 nucleotides: TGTGCCAGCTCAGGAACAGGGACTCAGCCCCAGCATTTT. The chain links TRBV18 to TRBJ1-5; a weak D match, TRBD1 (6 bases). Germline CDR1 reads KGHSH; CDR2 reads LQKENI. V was trimmed by 5 bases and J by 6 bases, leaving 11 bases between them. The CDR3 length is 13 residues. The complete variable domain, with remaining parts taken from reference TRBV18 and TRBJ1-5, reads NAGVMQNPRHLVRRRGQEARLRCSPMKGHSHVYWYRQLPEEGLKFMVYLQKENIIDESGMPKERFSAEFPKEGPSILRIQQVVRGDSAAYFCASSGTGTQPQHFGDGTRLSIL.

This clonotype was seen a single time. J is TRBJ1-1 and V is TRBV29-1; tentative D call: TRBD1 (6 bases). The V gene's germline CDR1 is SQVTM and CDR2 ANQGSEA. The CDR3 covers 13 residues. The ends were cut back, 6 bases at V and 7 bases at J, with 18 bases in the middle. CDR3 protein: CSVRPTGLDEAFF. The DNA for the CDR3 is TGCAGCGTGAGACCGACAGGCTTAGATGAAGCTTTCTTT.

The V gene is TRBV20-1, the J gene TRBJ2-3; D gene unclear. The CDR3 has 15 residues. Trimming left V 0 bases short and J 4 bases short, with 14 bases between. The germline V gene has CDR1 DFQATT and CDR2 SNEGSKA (reference sequence). CDR3 DNA sequence: TGCAGTGCTAGAGATCCACTCCAAGTCTCAGATACGCAGTATTTT. Translated, it gives CSARDPLQVSDTQYF.

The rearrangement joins TRBV6-2 or TRBV6-3 to TRBJ2-7; no firm D call. V was clipped by 7 bases and J by 1 base, with 8 bases between them. Germline assignment: CDR1 MNHEY and CDR2 SVGEGT. The CDR3 extends over 12 amino acids. The CDR3 region has the DNA TGTGCCAGCATGGTCAGGTCCTACGAGCAGTACGTC. The encoded protein is CASMVRSYEQYV.

V gene TRBV18 combines with J gene TRBJ2-1; 7 positions match TRBD2. Trimming at V came to 4 bases and at J to 8 bases, leaving 23 bases not matched to a gene. Germline V gene data show CDR1 as KGHSH and CDR2 as LQKENI. The CDR3 covers 19 residues. The CDR3 nucleotides read TGTGCCAGCTCACGTCGAGCGGGAAACGGAGTTAGGCTTAGCGATGAGCAGTTCTTC. It translates to CASSRRAGNGVRLSDEQFF.

This clonotype was seen ten or more times. The chain has TRBV24-1 and TRBJ2-1, with a tentative D call TRBD2 (5 bases). This CDR3 is 17 amino acids long. In germline, CDR1 is KGHDR, CDR2 SFDVKD. V was clipped by 3 bases and J by 0 bases, with 14 bases between them. The CDR3 DNA sequence: TGTGCCACCAGTGATCCCGGCGGGCTTAGCTCCTACAATGAGCAGTTCTTC. Translation: CATSDPGGLSSYNEQFF.

CDR3 in DNA: TGCGCCAGCAGCTTAATGGGTGACGGTGAGCAGTTCTTC. Its translation: CASSLMGDGEQFF. The chain joins TRBV5-1 to TRBJ2-1; no definite D call. Between the trimmed V and J ends, which lost 2 bases and 9 bases, there was a span of 12 bases. From germline, CDR1 is SGHRS and CDR2 YFSETQ. The CDR3 runs to 13 residues.

This clonotype was observed at least ten times. The chain recombines TRBV20-1 with TRBJ2-7; 10 bases line up with TRBD2. Germline V gives CDR1 DFQATT, CDR2 SNEGSKA (reference sequence). V lost 0 bases and J lost 2; bases outside the gene matches: 4. This CDR3 comprises 15 residues. CDR3 amino acids: CSARDSGRTTYEQYF. The DNA of the CDR3 is TGCAGTGCTAGAGATAGCGGGAGGACTACCTACGAGCAGTACTTC.

This clonotype appeared many times. The chain has TRBV20-1 and TRBJ1-1; D remains unclear. Germline V CDR1 and CDR2: DFQATT, SNEGSKA (reference sequence). The CDR3 contains 13 residues. Trimming left V 5 bases short and J 3 bases short, with 13 bases between. The CDR3 sequence is CSAQWGLDTEAFF. The CDR3 DNA is TGCAGTGCTCAGTGGGGATTGGACACTGAAGCTTTCTTT.

The table lists this clonotype with a few counts. This sequence joins TRBV12-3 or TRBV12-4 and TRBJ2-4; possibly TRBD1 for D (6 bases). The CDR3 loop spans 17 amino acids. Trimming left V 3 bases short and J 5 bases short, with 20 bases between. In DNA, the CDR3 is TGTGCCAGCAGTTTTGTTTCCACAGGGAGTCTCCAAAACATTCAGTACTTC. It yields the protein CASSFVSTGSLQNIQYF.

In this sample, this clonotype turned up a few times. This chain uses TRBV7-2 with TRBJ1-3, with D perhaps matching TRBD1 (5 bases). Germline V gives CDR1 SGHTA, CDR2 FQGNSA. With 0 bases removed from V and 0 bases from J, the gap between germline ends came to 9 bases. The length of the CDR3 is 16 residues. The CDR3 DNA sequence: TGTGCCAGCAGCTTAGCGGGGGGGGACTCTGGAAACACCATATATTTT. Its protein is CASSLAGGDSGNTIYF.

This clonotype was found a few times. The chain combines TRBV5-1 with TRBJ2-2; 10 nucleotides agree with TRBD2. The CDR3 totals 16 residues. Germline V gene lookup returns CDR1 SGHRS and CDR2 YFSETQ. The ends lost 4 bases at V and 0 bases at J; junction bases unmatched: 3. CDR3 coding DNA: TGCGCCAGCAGCCGGACTAGCGGAACGAACACCGGGGAGCTGTTTTTT. This gives the protein CASSRTSGTNTGELFF. Full variable domain (rest looked up from reference TRBV5-1 and TRBJ2-2): KAGVTQTPRYLIKTRGQQVTLSCSPISGHRSVSWYQQTPGQGLQFLFEYFSETQRNKGNFPGRFSGRQFSNSRSEMNVSTLELGDSALYLCASSRTSGTNTGELFFGEGSRLTVL.

This clonotype has a handful of counts. The chain recombines TRBV29-1 with TRBJ2-7, with D perhaps TRBD1 (6 bases). CDR3 length equals 12 residues. Germline CDR1 is SQVTM and CDR2 is ANQGSEA. V lost 5 bases, J lost 3 bases, and 11 bases lay in between. The CDR3 loop is CSVRQAFYEQYV. In DNA form, the CDR3 reads TGCAGCGTTCGACAGGCCTTCTACGAGCAGTACGTC.

The rearrangement uses TRBV3-1 and TRBJ2-3, with TRBD2 matching over 10 bases. The CDR3 loop spans 15 amino acids. V dropped 4 bases and J dropped 1; count of bases not matched to a gene: 2. Germline assignment: CDR1 LGHDT and CDR2 YNNKEL (reference sequence). The CDR3 DNA sequence: TGTGCCAGCAGCCCTGGACTAGCGGGCACAGATACGCAGTATTTT. It is translated as CASSPGLAGTDTQYF.